Described below is a single T cell receptor beta chain sequence and its context. Its matching antigen is unknown. This sample was included in a study of post-analysis software for immune sequencing data. Broader study findings: In patients, TRBV5-6, TRBV5-1 and TRBV20-1 belonged to five or six TRBV segments found more frequently than in controls.

Unique molecular identifiers tagged the TCR beta cDNA libraries. TCRdb re-analysed the PCR reads in MiXCR, keeping a single row per CDR3 protein. Among some 700,000 distinct CDR3 sequences listed, approximately 60% were seen once. CDR1 is SGHAT, CDR2 FQNNGV, per germline. V lost 1 base and J 0 bases, leaving 12 bases between the germline ends. The CDR3 is made up of 16 amino acids. Sequencing was carried out using blood. This receptor was obtained from a girl aged 2-10 years with multiple sclerosis. The chain employs TRBV11-2 and TRBJ2-5; maybe TRBD2 (5 bases). The CDR3 reads CASSLAGGGYQETQYF. DNA for the CDR3: TGTGCCAGCAGCTTAGCCGGAGGCGGGTACCAAGAGACCCAGTACTTC.